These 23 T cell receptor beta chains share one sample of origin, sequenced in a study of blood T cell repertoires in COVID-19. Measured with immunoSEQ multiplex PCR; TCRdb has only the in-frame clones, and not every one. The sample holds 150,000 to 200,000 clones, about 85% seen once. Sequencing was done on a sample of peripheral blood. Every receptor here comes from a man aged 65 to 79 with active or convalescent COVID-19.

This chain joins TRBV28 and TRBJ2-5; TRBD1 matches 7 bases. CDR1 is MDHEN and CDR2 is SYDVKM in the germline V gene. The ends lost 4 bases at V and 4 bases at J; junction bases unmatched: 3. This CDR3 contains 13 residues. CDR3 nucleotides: TGTGCCAGCAGTTCGGGACAGACAGAGACCCAGTACTTC. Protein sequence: CASSSGQTETQYF. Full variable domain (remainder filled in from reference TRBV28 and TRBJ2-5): DVKVTQSSRYLVKRTGEKVFLECVQDMDHENMFWYRQDPGLGLRLIYFSYDVKMKEKGDIPEGYSVSREKKERFSLILESASTNQTSMYLCASSSGQTETQYFGPGTRLLVL.

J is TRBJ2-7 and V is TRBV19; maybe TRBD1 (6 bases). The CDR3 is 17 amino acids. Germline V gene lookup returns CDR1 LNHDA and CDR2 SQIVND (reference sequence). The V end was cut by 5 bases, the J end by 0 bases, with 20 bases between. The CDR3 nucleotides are TGTGCCAGTAGTCCACTCCTTGGCAGGGGAAGCTCCTACGAGCAGTACTTC. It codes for CASSPLLGRGSSYEQYF.

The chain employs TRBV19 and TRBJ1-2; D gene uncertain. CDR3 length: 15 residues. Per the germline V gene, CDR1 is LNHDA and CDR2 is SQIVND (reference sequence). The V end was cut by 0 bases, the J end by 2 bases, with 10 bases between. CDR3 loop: CASSIDLSKNYGYTF. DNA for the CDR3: TGTGCCAGTAGTATAGATCTATCGAAAAACTATGGCTACACCTTC.

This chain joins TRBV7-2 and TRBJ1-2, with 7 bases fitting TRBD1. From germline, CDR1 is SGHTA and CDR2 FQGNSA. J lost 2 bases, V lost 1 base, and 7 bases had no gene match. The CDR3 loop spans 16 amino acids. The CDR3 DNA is TGTGCCAGCAGCTTAGATTACGGGACAGCAAACTATGGCTACACCTTC. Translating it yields CASSLDYGTANYGYTF.

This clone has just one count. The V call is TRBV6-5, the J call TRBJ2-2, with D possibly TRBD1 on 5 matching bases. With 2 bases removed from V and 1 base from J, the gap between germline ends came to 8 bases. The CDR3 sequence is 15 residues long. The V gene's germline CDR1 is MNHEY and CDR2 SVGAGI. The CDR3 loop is CASSYVQGNTGELFF. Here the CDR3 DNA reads TGTGCCAGCAGTTACGTTCAGGGGAACACCGGGGAGCTGTTTTTT.

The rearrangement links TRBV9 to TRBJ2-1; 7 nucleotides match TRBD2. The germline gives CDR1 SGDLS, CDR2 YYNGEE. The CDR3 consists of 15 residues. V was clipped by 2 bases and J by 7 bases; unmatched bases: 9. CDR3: CASSVGAGAGNEQFF. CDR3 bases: TGTGCCAGCAGCGTTGGGGCGGGAGCGGGTAATGAGCAGTTCTTC.

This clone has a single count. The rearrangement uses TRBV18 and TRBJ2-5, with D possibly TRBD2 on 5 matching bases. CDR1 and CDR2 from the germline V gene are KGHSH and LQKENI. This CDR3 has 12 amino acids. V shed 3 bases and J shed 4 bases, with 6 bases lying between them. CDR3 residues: CASSPRGETQYF. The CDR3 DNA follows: TGTGCCAGCTCACCTCGGGGAGAGACCCAGTACTTC.

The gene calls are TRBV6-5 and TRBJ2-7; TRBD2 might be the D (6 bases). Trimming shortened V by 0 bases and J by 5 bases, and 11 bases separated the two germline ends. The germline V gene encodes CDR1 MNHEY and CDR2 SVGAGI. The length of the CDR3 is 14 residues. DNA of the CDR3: TGTGCCAGCAGTTACTCGAGTCTAGCGAACGAGCAGTACTTC. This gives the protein CASSYSSLANEQYF.

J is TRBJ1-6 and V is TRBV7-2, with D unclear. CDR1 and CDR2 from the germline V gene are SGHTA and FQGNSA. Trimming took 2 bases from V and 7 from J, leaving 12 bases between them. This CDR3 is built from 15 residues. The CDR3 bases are TGTGCCAGCAGCTTATCGGGCAGAGGGAATTCACCCCTCCACTTT. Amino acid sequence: CASSLSGRGNSPLHF.

The CDR3 loop reads CAWSSRGEQFF. In nucleotides, the CDR3 is TGTGCCTGGAGTTCCCGGGGGGAGCAGTTCTTC. The chain links TRBV30 to TRBJ2-1; D is possibly TRBD2 (6 bases). Looked up from germline, CDR1 is GTSNPN and CDR2 is SVGIG (reference sequence). V dropped 2 bases and J dropped 10 bases, with 9 bases sitting between them. The CDR3 is made up of 11 amino acids.

This CDR3 reads CASRSPGGKGELFF. In DNA, the CDR3 is TGTGCCAGCCGGTCCCCGGGGGGTAAGGGGGAGCTGTTTTTT. The V call is TRBV6-5, the J call TRBJ2-2; TRBD2 aligns across 7 bases. Trimming removed 8 bases from V and 8 bases from J; junction bases left unmatched: 11. Germline CDR1 and CDR2: MNHEY and SVGAGI. The CDR3 has 14 residues.

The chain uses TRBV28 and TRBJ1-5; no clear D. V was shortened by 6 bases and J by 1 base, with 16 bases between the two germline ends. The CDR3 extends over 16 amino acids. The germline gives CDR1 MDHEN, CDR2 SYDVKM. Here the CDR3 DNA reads TGTGCCAGCAGCCGGGTGAGGGTTACGAGCAATCAGCCCCAGCATTTT. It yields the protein CASSRVRVTSNQPQHF.

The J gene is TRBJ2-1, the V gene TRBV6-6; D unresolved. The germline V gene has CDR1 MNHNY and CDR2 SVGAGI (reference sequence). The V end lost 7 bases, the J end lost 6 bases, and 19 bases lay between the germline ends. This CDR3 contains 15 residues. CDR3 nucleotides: TGTGCCAGCACTCTCGGAGTCTTCCCCCTCAATGAGCAGTTCTTC. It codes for CASTLGVFPLNEQFF.

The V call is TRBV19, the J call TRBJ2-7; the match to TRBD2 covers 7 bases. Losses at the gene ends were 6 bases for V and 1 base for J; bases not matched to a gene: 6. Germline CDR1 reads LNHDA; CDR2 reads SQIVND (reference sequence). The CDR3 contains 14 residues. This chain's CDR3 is CASSNGGKSYEQYF. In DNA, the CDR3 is TGTGCCAGTAGCAACGGGGGGAAATCCTACGAGCAGTACTTC.

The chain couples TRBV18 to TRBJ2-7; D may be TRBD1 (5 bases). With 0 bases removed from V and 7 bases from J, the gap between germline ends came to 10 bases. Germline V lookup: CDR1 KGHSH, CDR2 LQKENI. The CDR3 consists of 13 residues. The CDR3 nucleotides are TGTGCCAGCTCACCACCCGGGTCAGGGGAGCAGTACTTC. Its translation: CASSPPGSGEQYF.

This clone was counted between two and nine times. Here the CDR3 reads CASSYSWNHLGLANSYEQYF. Here the CDR3 DNA reads TGTGCCAGCAGTTACTCGTGGAATCACCTAGGGCTAGCGAACTCCTACGAGCAGTACTTC. The V gene is TRBV6-2 or TRBV6-3, the J gene TRBJ2-7; maybe TRBD2 (6 bases). The CDR3 sequence is 20 residues long. Trimming removed 0 bases from V and 0 bases from J, with 24 bases in between. Per germline, CDR1 MNHEY and CDR2 SVGEGT.

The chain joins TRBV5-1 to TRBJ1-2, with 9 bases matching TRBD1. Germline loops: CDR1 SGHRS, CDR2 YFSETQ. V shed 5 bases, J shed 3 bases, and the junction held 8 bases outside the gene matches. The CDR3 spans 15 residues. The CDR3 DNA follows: TGCGCCAGCAGACCTGGGACAGGGAAGGACTATGGCTACACCTTC. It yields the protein CASRPGTGKDYGYTF.

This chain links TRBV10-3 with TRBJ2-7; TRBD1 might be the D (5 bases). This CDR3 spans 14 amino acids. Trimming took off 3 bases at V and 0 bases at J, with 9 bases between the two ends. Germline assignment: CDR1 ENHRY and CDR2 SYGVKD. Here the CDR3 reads CAISERQTSYEQYF. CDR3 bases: TGTGCCATCAGTGAACGACAGACCTCCTACGAGCAGTACTTC.

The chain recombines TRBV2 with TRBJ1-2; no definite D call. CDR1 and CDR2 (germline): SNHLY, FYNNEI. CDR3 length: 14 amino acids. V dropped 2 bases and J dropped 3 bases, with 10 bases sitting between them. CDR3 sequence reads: CASSERITHYGYTF. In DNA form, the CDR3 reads TGTGCCAGCAGTGAAAGAATTACACACTATGGCTACACCTTC.

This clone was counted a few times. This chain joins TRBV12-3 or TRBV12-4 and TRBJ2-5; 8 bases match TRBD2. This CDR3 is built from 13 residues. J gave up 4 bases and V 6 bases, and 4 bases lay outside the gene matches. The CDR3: CASRSGSPETQYF. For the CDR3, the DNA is TGTGCCAGCAGAAGCGGGAGCCCAGAGACCCAGTACTTC.

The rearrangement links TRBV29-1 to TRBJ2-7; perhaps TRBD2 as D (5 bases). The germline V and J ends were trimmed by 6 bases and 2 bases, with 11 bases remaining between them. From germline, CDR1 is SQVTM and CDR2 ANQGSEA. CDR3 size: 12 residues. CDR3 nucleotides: TGCAGCGTCAAGGACGGGACCTACGAGCAGTACTTC. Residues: CSVKDGTYEQYF.

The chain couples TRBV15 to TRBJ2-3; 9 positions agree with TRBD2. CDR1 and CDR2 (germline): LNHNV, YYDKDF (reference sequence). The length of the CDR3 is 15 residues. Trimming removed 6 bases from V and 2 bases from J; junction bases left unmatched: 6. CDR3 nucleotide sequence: TGTGCCACCAGTATAATAGCGGGAGACACAGATACGCAGTATTTT. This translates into CATSIIAGDTDTQYF.

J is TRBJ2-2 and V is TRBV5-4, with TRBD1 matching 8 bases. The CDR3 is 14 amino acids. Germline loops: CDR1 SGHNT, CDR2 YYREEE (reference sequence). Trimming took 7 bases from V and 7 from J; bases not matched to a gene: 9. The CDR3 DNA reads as TGTGCCAGCCGGACAGGGCTTTCAGACGGGGAGCTGTTTTTT. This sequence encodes CASRTGLSDGELFF.